A single sample gave rise to the 8 T cell receptor beta chains below, sequenced in a study of cytomegalovirus exposure and HLA in healthy donors. 60 Vbeta and 13 Jbeta primers were used in PCR. The method was immunoSEQ multiplex PCR; TCRdb's version includes in-frame clones alone and lacks a portion of them. The data hold about 180,000 clones, with under 90% observed a single time. Sequencing was carried out using PBMCs. The receptors were sampled from a man aged 30 to 39 in good health and CMV-seropositive.

The chain uses TRBV13 and TRBJ2-1; 9 nucleotides match TRBD2. This CDR3 contains 15 residues. Per germline, CDR1 PRHDT and CDR2 FYEKMQ (reference sequence). V lost 1 base and J lost 8; bases outside the gene matches: 6. The CDR3 nucleotides are TGTGCCAGCAGCTTAGAGGCGGGGGGGCGGGATGAGCAGTTCTTC. Translated: CASSLEAGGRDEQFF.

The V call is TRBV27, the J call TRBJ1-4; D perhaps matches TRBD1 (5 bases). The V gene's germline CDR1 is MNHEY and CDR2 SMNVEV (reference sequence). CDR3 length: 15 residues. The V end was cut by 0 bases, the J end by 7 bases, with 12 bases between. Here the CDR3 DNA reads TGTGCCAGCAGTTTATCAAGGCAGGGAGGTGAAAAACTGTTTTTT. The encoded protein is CASSLSRQGGEKLFF.

This clone was recorded a few times. The chain uses TRBV6-4 and TRBJ1-5; D unresolved. Per germline, CDR1 MRHNA and CDR2 SNTAGT. The CDR3 is made up of 13 amino acids. The V gene lost 4 bases and the J gene lost 4 bases, with 8 bases spanning the gap. The CDR3 here is CASSVAENQPQHF. CDR3 sequence (DNA): TGTGCCAGCAGTGTAGCAGAAAATCAGCCCCAGCATTTT.

The chain uses TRBV4-2 and TRBJ2-7, with TRBD1 matching over 9 bases. The CDR3 covers 16 residues. The germline gives CDR1 LGHNA, CDR2 YNFKEQ. With 2 bases clipped from V and 6 bases from J, the junction kept 11 bases outside the gene matches. This CDR3 is CASSQKLWGQGGEQYF. CDR3 coding DNA: TGTGCCAGCAGCCAAAAATTGTGGGGACAGGGAGGCGAGCAGTACTTC.

This clone showed up just once. V usage is TRBV9 and J usage is TRBJ1-1; possible D gene TRBD1, 6 bases. Germline values: CDR1 SGDLS, CDR2 YYNGEE. With 5 bases removed from V and 0 bases from J, the gap between germline ends came to 17 bases. The CDR3 consists of 16 residues. The CDR3 loop is CASRGPPTGMNTEAFF. CDR3 bases: TGTGCCAGCAGGGGCCCGCCGACAGGAATGAACACTGAAGCTTTCTTT.

This clone has just one count. The rearrangement joins TRBV5-1 to TRBJ2-1; TRBD2 might be the D (5 bases). Germline V gene lookup returns CDR1 SGHRS and CDR2 YFSETQ. This CDR3 is built from 13 residues. Trimming stripped 7 bases from V and 3 bases from J, with 11 bases between. The CDR3 DNA is TGCGCCAGCTCCCGGGATGGCTACAATGAGCAGTTCTTC. Residues: CASSRDGYNEQFF.

V gene TRBV6-5 combines with J gene TRBJ2-7; 7 bases map to TRBD1. This CDR3 region has 14 residues. CDR1 MNHEY and CDR2 SVGAGI come from the germline V gene. V lost 5 bases, J lost 2 bases, and 6 bases stayed unmatched. CDR3 nucleotides: TGTGCCAGCAGTCGGGACAGAAGGACCTACGAGCAGTACTTC. This gives the protein CASSRDRRTYEQYF.

J is TRBJ2-3 and V is TRBV6-1; no firm D call. V shed 3 bases and J shed 0 bases, with 10 bases lying between them. The length of the CDR3 is 15 residues. CDR1 MNHNS and CDR2 SASEGT come from the germline V gene. The CDR3 sequence is CASSESAVSTDTQYF. CDR3 in DNA: TGTGCCAGCAGTGAGTCTGCAGTTAGCACAGATACGCAGTATTTT.